Presented here are 32 T cell receptor beta chains from one specimen sequenced in a study of T-cell memory formation after mild COVID-19. TCRdb fed the 5' RACE reads into MiXCR, producing one record per CDR3 protein. This sample has approximately 150,000 distinct CDR3 sequences, with roughly 19% found just once. Sequencing was performed on PBMCs or a T cell subset sorted from them (not recorded which). Receptors were obtained from an adult woman who had mild COVID-19 (a few samples of this study predate the infection). Cell type and time point are not known.

The V gene is TRBV2, the J gene TRBJ2-2; D gene uncertain. Germline V gives CDR1 SNHLY, CDR2 FYNNEI. The CDR3 sequence is 15 residues long. V was cut by 6 bases and J by 6 bases, with 17 bases left in between. The CDR3 is CASRIDTLGSGELFF. CDR3 DNA: TGTGCCAGCAGGATCGACACGCTTGGTTCCGGGGAGCTGTTTTTT.

This clonotype was detected a few times. This chain uses TRBV29-1 with TRBJ2-3, with D tentatively TRBD2 (6 bases). The CDR3 extends over 15 amino acids. In germline, CDR1 is SQVTM, CDR2 ANQGSEA. Trimming pared 7 bases from V and 3 bases from J, leaving 20 bases between. CDR3 protein: CSARLTGGTTDTQYF. The CDR3, as DNA: TGCAGCGCTCGCCTGACTGGCGGGACTACAGATACGCAGTATTTT.

The rearrangement joins TRBV12-3 or TRBV12-4 to TRBJ1-6, with D unclear. V lost 5 bases and J 9 bases, leaving 11 bases between the germline ends. The CDR3 covers 13 residues. DNA of the CDR3: TGTGCCAGCAGTCCGGGTTCCCGTTCACCCCTCCACTTT. Translating gives CASSPGSRSPLHF.

J is TRBJ1-5 and V is TRBV4-1; 9 nucleotides match TRBD1. V dropped 1 base and J dropped 4; count of bases not matched to a gene: 5. The CDR3 contains 16 residues. Germline V gene sequence: CDR1 MGHRA, CDR2 YSYEKL. Here the CDR3 DNA reads TGCGCCAGCAGCCAAGGTCCCGGACAGGGGAATCAGCCCCAGCATTTT. Protein sequence: CASSQGPGQGNQPQHF.

In this sample, this clonotype turned up once. The chain uses TRBV15 and TRBJ2-6; D not resolved. The CDR3 is made up of 16 amino acids. Trimming removed 0 bases from V and 4 bases from J, with 10 bases in between. Per the germline V gene, CDR1 is LNHNV and CDR2 is YYDKDF (reference sequence). As DNA, the CDR3 is TGTGCCACCAGCAGAGATCCGACGACAGGGGCCAACGTCCTGACTTTC. Its translation is CATSRDPTTGANVLTF. Together with reference TRBV15 and TRBJ2-6, the CDR3 gives the full variable domain: DAMVIQNPRYQVTQFGKPVTLSCSQTLNHNVMYWYQQKSSQAPKLLFHYYDKDFNNEADTPDNFQSRRPNTSFCFLDIRSPGLGDTAMYLCATSRDPTTGANVLTFGAGSRLTVL.

This clonotype was seen a few times. CDR3 amino acids: CASSLMIGEETQYF. CDR3 DNA sequence: TGCGCCAGCAGCTTGATGATAGGGGAAGAGACCCAGTACTTC. The genes are TRBV5-1 and TRBJ2-5; TRBD1 might be the D (5 bases). Germline V gives CDR1 SGHRS, CDR2 YFSETQ. CDR3 size: 14 residues. Trimming pared 1 base from V and 3 bases from J, leaving 10 bases between.

This clonotype was seen a few times. The rearrangement links TRBV7-2 to TRBJ2-5; perhaps D is TRBD1 or TRBD2 (6 bases each). The V end was cut by 7 bases, the J end by 5 bases, with 20 bases between. Germline V gene sequence: CDR1 SGHTA, CDR2 FQGNSA. The CDR3 is made up of 15 amino acids. The CDR3, as DNA: TGTGCCAGCACCTTTCGTTGGGGGGCTAGGGAGACCCAGTACTTC. It yields the protein CASTFRWGARETQYF.

Ten or more counts support this clonotype. The chain links TRBV7-9 to TRBJ2-7, with D perhaps assigned TRBD1 or TRBD2 (5 bases each). Germline assignment: CDR1 SEHNR and CDR2 FQNEAQ (reference sequence). With 5 bases removed from V and 2 bases from J, the gap between germline ends came to 13 bases. The CDR3 is 14 amino acids. CDR3 nucleotides: TGTGCCAGCAGCCCAAGGGACGGACCCTACGAGCAGTACTTC. It yields the protein CASSPRDGPYEQYF.

V and J are TRBV12-5 and TRBJ2-1; 13 bases map to TRBD2. Germline V gene sequence: CDR1 LGHNT, CDR2 FRNRAP. The CDR3 spans 17 residues. The V segment lost 5 bases and the J segment 1 base; nucleotides outside the gene matches: 5. The CDR3 bases are TGTGCTAGTGGTCCGACTAGCGGGGGGCGGTCCTACAATGAGCAGTTCTTC. This gives the protein CASGPTSGGRSYNEQFF.

The chain links TRBV29-1 to TRBJ1-2; D possibly corresponds to TRBD1 (6 bases). The CDR3 is made up of 12 amino acids. Trimming shortened V by 4 bases and J by 3 bases, and 9 bases separated the two germline ends. From germline, CDR1 is SQVTM and CDR2 ANQGSEA. The CDR3 reads CSVGGRHYGYTF. DNA of the CDR3: TGCAGCGTTGGGGGGCGACACTATGGCTACACCTTC.

CDR3 in DNA: TGTGCCACCAGTGATAAACTAGCGGGAGCCATCGATGAGCAGTTCTTC. Translated, it gives CATSDKLAGAIDEQFF. The chain links TRBV24-1 to TRBJ2-1; 11 bases match TRBD2. The J segment lost 8 bases and the V segment lost 3 bases, leaving 8 bases of the junction unmatched. This CDR3 comprises 16 residues. Germline loops: CDR1 KGHDR, CDR2 SFDVKD.

This clonotype turned up a few times. V is TRBV5-5 and J is TRBJ1-5; tentatively, D is TRBD1 (6 bases). The ends were cut back, 0 bases at V and 7 bases at J, with 14 bases in the middle. Germline V gives CDR1 SGHKS, CDR2 YYEKEE (reference sequence). The CDR3 totals 15 residues. In DNA form, the CDR3 reads TGTGCCAGCAGCTTGGAAAGGCAGGGGCTGCAGCCCCAGCATTTT. Residues: CASSLERQGLQPQHF. Filled out from reference TRBV5-5 and TRBJ1-5, the complete variable domain reads DAGVTQSPTHLIKTRGQQVTLRCSPISGHKSVSWYQQVLGQGPQFIFQYYEKEERGRGNFPDRFSARQFPNYSSELNVNALLLGDSALYLCASSLERQGLQPQHFGDGTRLSIL.

This chain uses TRBV29-1 with TRBJ2-1; D is unresolved. CDR1 SQVTM and CDR2 ANQGSEA come from the germline V gene. The CDR3 runs to 12 residues. V shed 5 bases and J shed 6 bases, with 11 bases lying between them. The CDR3 spells CSVRTGGNEQFF. CDR3 DNA: TGCAGCGTTCGGACCGGCGGCAATGAGCAGTTCTTC.

This clonotype was counted only a few times. This rearrangement joins TRBV11-1 to TRBJ2-7; TRBD2 is a possible D gene (6 bases). CDR3 length equals 15 residues. V lost 1 base and J 5 bases, leaving 15 bases between the germline ends. Germline V gives CDR1 SGHAT, CDR2 FQDESV (reference sequence). CDR3 sequence: CASSLDSGSWDEQYF. DNA of the CDR3: TGTGCCAGCAGCTTAGATAGCGGTTCATGGGACGAGCAGTACTTC.

This clonotype showed up just a few times. The CDR3 spells CASSRDRPYNEQFF. The CDR3 DNA reads as TGTGCCAGCAGCCGGGACCGACCCTACAATGAGCAGTTCTTC. The gene calls are TRBV6-2 or TRBV6-3 and TRBJ2-1, with D perhaps being TRBD1 or TRBD2 (5 bases each). The CDR3 totals 14 residues. Germline CDR1 and CDR2: MNHEY and SVGEGT. V was shortened by 6 bases and J by 2 bases, with 11 bases between the two germline ends.

The sample holds a few counts of this clonotype. The chain employs TRBV5-1 and TRBJ2-5; a weak D match, TRBD2 (6 bases). There are 16 residues in the CDR3. Germline-derived CDR1 and CDR2 are SGHRS and YFSETQ. The V end was cut by 0 bases, the J end by 0 bases, with 12 bases between. As DNA, the CDR3 is TGCGCCAGCAGCTTGGGAGCCGGGGGACACCAAGAGACCCAGTACTTC. Its protein is CASSLGAGGHQETQYF. The full variable domain, rest sourced from reference TRBV5-1 and TRBJ2-5, is KAGVTQTPRYLIKTRGQQVTLSCSPISGHRSVSWYQQTPGQGLQFLFEYFSETQRNKGNFPGRFSGRQFSNSRSEMNVSTLELGDSALYLCASSLGAGGHQETQYFGPGTRLLVL.

J is TRBJ1-6 and V is TRBV7-9, with D possibly matching TRBD1 (6 bases). The CDR3 has 13 amino acids. V gave up 5 bases and J gave up 8 bases, with 10 bases separating them. Per germline, CDR1 SEHNR and CDR2 FQNEAQ (reference sequence). CDR3 in amino acids: CASSRRQDSPLHF. CDR3 in DNA: TGTGCCAGCAGCCGGAGACAGGATTCACCCCTCCACTTT.

This chain joins TRBV20-1 and TRBJ2-5; unclear D gene. The CDR3 loop spans 11 amino acids. Trimming removed 5 bases at V and 4 bases at J, with 8 bases between. The germline CDR1 and CDR2 sequences are DFQATT and SNEGSKA (reference sequence). DNA of the CDR3: TGCAGTGCTCAGGACGGAGAGACCCAGTACTTC. It encodes CSAQDGETQYF.

The V call is TRBV27, the J call TRBJ2-1; possibly TRBD1 for D (6 bases). CDR1 MNHEY and CDR2 SMNVEV come from the germline V gene (reference sequence). V lost 9 bases and J lost 12, with 27 bases in between. The CDR3 runs 15 residues. This chain's CDR3 is CASNVGGNHRSTQFF. The CDR3, as DNA: TGTGCCAGTAATGTAGGGGGTAACCACCGGTCCACGCAGTTCTTC.

This clonotype was detected only a few times. V gene TRBV5-1 combines with J gene TRBJ2-7; TRBD2 matches at 7 bases. This CDR3 region has 13 residues. Per germline, CDR1 SGHRS and CDR2 YFSETQ. J lost 6 bases, V lost 4 bases, and 7 bases had no gene match. The CDR3 sequence: CASSSGALREQYF. The CDR3 DNA reads as TGCGCCAGCAGCAGCGGGGCTCTCCGCGAGCAGTACTTC.

The chain links TRBV7-2 to TRBJ2-5, with TRBD2 matching 12 bases. The germline CDR1 and CDR2 sequences are SGHTA and FQGNSA. The V segment lost 5 bases and the J segment 4 bases; nucleotides outside the gene matches: 8. This CDR3 has 16 amino acids. The CDR3 DNA is TGTGCCAGCAGCCCAAACTCGGGACTAGCGGGAGAGACCCAGTACTTC. This gives the protein CASSPNSGLAGETQYF.

The chain combines TRBV5-1 with TRBJ2-2; 10 positions agree with TRBD2. This CDR3 region has 15 residues. Germline assignment: CDR1 SGHRS and CDR2 YFSETQ. V gave up 1 base and J gave up 8 bases; unmatched junction bases: 5. The chain's CDR3 is CASSLRLAGDGELFF. The CDR3 region has the DNA TGCGCCAGCAGCTTGCGCCTAGCGGGAGATGGGGAGCTGTTTTTT.

This sequence joins TRBV5-5 and TRBJ2-1, with TRBD1 identical over 8 bases. Trimming took 0 bases from V and 4 from J; bases not matched to a gene: 6. The V gene's germline CDR1 is SGHKS and CDR2 YYEKEE (reference sequence). This CDR3 comprises 16 residues. The CDR3 DNA reads as TGTGCCAGCAGCTTGGAGTGGACAGGGTTTTACAATGAGCAGTTCTTC. Amino acids: CASSLEWTGFYNEQFF.

V and J are TRBV10-3 and TRBJ1-1, with no clear D. Trimming stripped 2 bases from V and 2 bases from J, with 15 bases between. The V gene's germline CDR1 is ENHRY and CDR2 SYGVKD. This CDR3 region has 16 residues. CDR3 protein: CAISERDAGTNTEAFF. The CDR3 DNA is TGTGCCATCAGTGAGCGAGACGCTGGAACCAACACTGAAGCTTTCTTT.

The V gene is TRBV24-1, the J gene TRBJ2-2; the match to TRBD2 covers 10 bases. Germline lookup yields CDR1 KGHDR and CDR2 SFDVKD. The CDR3 loop spans 16 amino acids. The V segment lost 3 bases and the J segment 0 bases; nucleotides outside the gene matches: 0. DNA of the CDR3: TGTGCCACCAGTGATACTAGCGGGACGAACACCGGGGAGCTGTTTTTT. As protein: CATSDTSGTNTGELFF.

This clonotype turned up a few times. The chain combines TRBV27 with TRBJ2-7; the D gene is possibly TRBD1 (7 bases). The germline V and J ends were trimmed by 7 bases and 6 bases, with 16 bases remaining between them. Germline CDR1 is MNHEY and CDR2 is SMNVEV (reference sequence). The CDR3 extends over 13 amino acids. CDR3 in amino acids: CASKEGAYGEQYF. The CDR3 DNA is TGTGCCAGCAAGGAGGGGGCATATGGCGAGCAGTACTTC.

The chain recombines TRBV12-3 or TRBV12-4 with TRBJ2-7, with D hard to call. The ends were cut back, 1 base at V and 6 bases at J, with 7 bases in the middle. CDR3 length equals 12 residues. Here the CDR3 DNA reads TGTGCCAGCAGTTTAGGGGTAGGCGAGCAGTACTTC. Encoded protein: CASSLGVGEQYF.

This clonotype turned up a few times. The chain couples TRBV20-1 to TRBJ2-1; the D gene is possibly TRBD1 (6 bases). The CDR3 sequence is 16 residues long. Trimming cost V 3 bases and J 6 bases, with 21 bases left between them. Germline V gene data show CDR1 as DFQATT and CDR2 as SNEGSKA (reference sequence). CDR3 in DNA: TGCAGTGCTAGGTCCCCTTCTCCAGGGGTCCGCAATGAGCAGTTCTTC. Protein: CSARSPSPGVRNEQFF.

The chain employs TRBV12-3 or TRBV12-4 and TRBJ2-3, with D possibly TRBD1 on 6 matching bases. V dropped 5 bases and J dropped 0 bases, with 12 bases sitting between them. The CDR3 has 15 amino acids. This CDR3 reads CASSLQGTSTDTQYF. CDR3 DNA sequence: TGTGCCAGCAGTCTACAGGGTACTAGCACAGATACGCAGTATTTT.

This clonotype occurred once. The gene calls are TRBV3-1 and TRBJ2-4; tentative D call: TRBD1 (5 bases). V gave up 4 bases and J gave up 2 bases, with 9 bases separating them. This CDR3 region has 14 residues. Per the germline V gene, CDR1 is LGHDT and CDR2 is YNNKEL (reference sequence). CDR3 in amino acids: CASSLQGTKNIQYF. CDR3 coding DNA: TGTGCCAGCAGCCTTCAGGGAACCAAAAACATTCAGTACTTC.

A few counts support this clonotype. The CDR3 loop is CASSLRGELFF. The CDR3 DNA is TGTGCCAGCTCACTACGGGGAGAGCTGTTTTTT. V gene TRBV18 combines with J gene TRBJ2-2; a weak D match, TRBD2 (5 bases). Germline V CDR1 and CDR2: KGHSH, LQKENI. The CDR3 extends over 11 amino acids. V was trimmed by 4 bases and J by 11 bases, leaving 8 bases between them.

This rearrangement joins TRBV12-3 or TRBV12-4 to TRBJ2-3; 9 nucleotides line up with TRBD2. The CDR3 length is 15 residues. The V and J ends lost 3 bases and 1 base, in that order; junction bases with no gene match: 2. CDR3 region: CASSFGTSRTDTQYF. DNA of the CDR3: TGTGCCAGCAGTTTTGGGACTAGCCGCACAGATACGCAGTATTTT.